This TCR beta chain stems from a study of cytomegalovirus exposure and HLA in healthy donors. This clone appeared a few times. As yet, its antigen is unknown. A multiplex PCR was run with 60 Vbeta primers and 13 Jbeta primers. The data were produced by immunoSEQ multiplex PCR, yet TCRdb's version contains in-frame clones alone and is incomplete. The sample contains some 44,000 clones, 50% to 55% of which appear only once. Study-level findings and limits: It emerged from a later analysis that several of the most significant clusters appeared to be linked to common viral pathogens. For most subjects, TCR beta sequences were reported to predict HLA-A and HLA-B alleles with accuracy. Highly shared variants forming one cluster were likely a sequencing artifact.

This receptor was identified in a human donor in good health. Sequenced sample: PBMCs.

The CDR3 here is CASSFIPGQSTGELFF. As DNA, the CDR3 is TGTGCCAGCAGCTTTATCCCGGGACAATCGACCGGGGAGCTGTTTTTT. The J gene is TRBJ2-2, the V gene TRBV7-3; weak D call: TRBD1 (6 bases). In germline, CDR1 is SGHTA, CDR2 FQGTGA. V lost 3 bases, J lost 5 bases, and 16 bases lay in between. The CDR3 totals 16 residues.